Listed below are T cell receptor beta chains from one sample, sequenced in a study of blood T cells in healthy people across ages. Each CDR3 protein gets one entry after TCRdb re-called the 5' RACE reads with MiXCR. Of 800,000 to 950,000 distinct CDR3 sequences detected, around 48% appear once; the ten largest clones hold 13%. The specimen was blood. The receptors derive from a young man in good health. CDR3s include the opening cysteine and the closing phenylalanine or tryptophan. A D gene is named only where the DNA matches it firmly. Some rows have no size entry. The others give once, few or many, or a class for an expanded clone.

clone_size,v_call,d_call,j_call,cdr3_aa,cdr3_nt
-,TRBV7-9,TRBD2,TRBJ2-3,CASSLAGSTETQYF,TGTGCCAGCAGCCTAGCGGGGAGCACAGAGACGCAGTATTTT
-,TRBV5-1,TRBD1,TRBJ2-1,CASRGDSLNEQFF,TGCGCCAGCAGAGGGGACAGTCTCAATGAGCAGTTCTTC
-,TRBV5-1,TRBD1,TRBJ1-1,CASGLGGPEAFF,TGCGCCAGCGGATTAGGGGGCCCTGAAGCTTTCTTT
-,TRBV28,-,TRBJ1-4,CASSPPRTNEKLFF,TGTGCCAGCAGCCCTCCAAGGACTAATGAAAAACTGTTTTTT
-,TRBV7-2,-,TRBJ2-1,CASSRRAGLGDEQFF,TGTGCCAGCTCCCGGCGGGCTGGACTTGGGGATGAGCAGTTCTTC
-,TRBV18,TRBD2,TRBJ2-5,CASSPPSRGGETQYF,TGTGCCAGCTCACCACCGTCACGGGGGGGCGAGACCCAGTACTTC
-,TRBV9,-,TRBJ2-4,CASSGQVEAKNIQYF,TGTGCCAGCAGCGGACAGGTTGAAGCCAAAAACATTCAGTACTTC
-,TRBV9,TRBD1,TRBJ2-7,CASSADRDYSYEQYF,TGTGCCAGCAGCGCCGACAGGGATTACTCCTACGAGCAGTACTTC
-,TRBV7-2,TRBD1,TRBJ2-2,CASSSTGAGELFF,TGTGCCAGCAGCTCTACAGGGGCCGGGGAGCTGTTTTTT
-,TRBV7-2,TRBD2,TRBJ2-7,CASSPELAGAPEQYF,TGTGCCAGCAGCCCGGAACTAGCGGGGGCGCCCGAGCAGTACTTC
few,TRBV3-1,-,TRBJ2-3,CASSGAGRGLNTQYF,TGTGCCAGCAGCGGAGCGGGTCGGGGGCTCAATACGCAGTATTTT
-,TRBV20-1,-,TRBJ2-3,CSARQGSTDTQYF,TGCAGTGCTAGACAGGGGAGCACAGATACGCAGTATTTT
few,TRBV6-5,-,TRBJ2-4,CASSYGGIQYF,TGTGCCAGCAGTTATGGGGGGATTCAGTACTTC
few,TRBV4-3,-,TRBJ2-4,CASSQDHRGSKNIQYF,TGCGCCAGCAGCCAAGATCACCGGGGATCCAAAAACATTCAGTACTTC
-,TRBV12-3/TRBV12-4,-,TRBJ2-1,CASSIYEQFF,TGTGCCAGCAGTATCTATGAGCAGTTCTTC
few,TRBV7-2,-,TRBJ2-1,CASSYGTGVTYNEQFF,TGTGCCAGCAGCTACGGGACGGGGGTCACCTACAATGAGCAGTTCTTC